The 18 T cell receptor beta chains given below trace back to one sample, sequenced in a study of blood T cell repertoires in COVID-19. Sequencing was performed with immunoSEQ multiplex PCR; in TCRdb, only in-frame clones are kept and a portion is missing. This sample has about 76,000 clones, with approximately 88% found just once. The sequencing input was peripheral blood. The source is a man in his fifties with active COVID-19.

The CDR3 reads CASSPNRQGKRTGELFF. The CDR3 DNA is TGTGCCAGCTCACCAAACAGACAGGGGAAACGAACCGGGGAGCTGTTTTTT. The chain has TRBV18 and TRBJ2-2; 8 bases are shared with TRBD1. The CDR3 spans 17 residues. V lost 2 bases, J lost 5 bases, and 10 bases stayed unmatched. Germline V gives CDR1 KGHSH, CDR2 LQKENI.

This clone was observed a handful of times. The chain is built from TRBV29-1 and TRBJ1-1; possibly TRBD1 for D (5 bases). The V gene lost 5 bases and the J gene lost 5 bases, with 12 bases spanning the gap. The CDR3 totals 12 residues. Germline CDR1 SQVTM, CDR2 ANQGSEA. Here the CDR3 reads CSVSWEGTEAFF. The CDR3 region has the DNA TGCAGCGTTTCCTGGGAGGGGACTGAAGCTTTCTTT.

The rearrangement links TRBV9 to TRBJ1-2; TRBD1 matches 9 bases. The V gene's germline CDR1 is SGDLS and CDR2 YYNGEE. The CDR3 has 15 residues. V was clipped by 0 bases and J by 6 bases; unmatched bases: 6. In DNA, the CDR3 is TGTGCCAGCAGCGTAGCCGGGGACAGGGAGGATGGCTACACCTTC. It codes for CASSVAGDREDGYTF.

The chain joins TRBV18 to TRBJ2-7, with 12 bases that match TRBD2. The trim removed 3 bases at V and 5 bases at J, leaving 11 bases unmatched. There are 17 residues in the CDR3. Germline CDR1 is KGHSH and CDR2 is LQKENI. The CDR3 DNA reads TGTGCCAGCTCACCGACCCAGCTAGCGGGAGGGCCCCACGAGCAGTACTTC. Protein product: CASSPTQLAGGPHEQYF. The whole variable domain, filled in from reference TRBV18 and TRBJ2-7, reads NAGVMQNPRHLVRRRGQEARLRCSPMKGHSHVYWYRQLPEEGLKFMVYLQKENIIDESGMPKERFSAEFPKEGPSILRIQQVVRGDSAAYFCASSPTQLAGGPHEQYFGPGTRLTVT.

The chain couples TRBV5-1 to TRBJ2-5, with a possible D match to TRBD2 (6 bases). CDR1 is SGHRS and CDR2 is YFSETQ in the germline V gene. The CDR3 has 14 residues. The V end lost 3 bases, the J end lost 4 bases, and 13 bases lay between the germline ends. CDR3 in amino acids: CASSSSGRGETQYF. In DNA, the CDR3 is TGCGCCAGCAGCTCCTCTGGGCGGGGAGAGACCCAGTACTTC.

The chain recombines TRBV7-9 with TRBJ1-1, with 8 nucleotides matching TRBD1. Germline V CDR1 and CDR2: SEHNR, FQNEAQ (reference sequence). The CDR3 contains 13 residues. Trimming removed 1 base from V and 6 bases from J; junction bases left unmatched: 1. In DNA form, the CDR3 reads TGTGCCAGCAGCTTAGGGACAGGGTCTGAAGCTTTCTTT. The encoded protein is CASSLGTGSEAFF. Using reference TRBV7-9 and TRBJ1-1 for the parts outside the CDR3, the full variable domain is DTGVSQNPRHKITKRGQNVTFRCDPISEHNRLYWYRQTLGQGPEFLTYFQNEAQLEKSRLLSDRFSAERPKGSFSTLEIQRTEQGDSAMYLCASSLGTGSEAFFGQGTRLTVV.

This chain links TRBV7-3 with TRBJ2-7; D possibly corresponds to TRBD1 (6 bases). CDR1 and CDR2 from the germline V gene are SGHTA and FQGTGA. V was clipped by 2 bases and J by 4 bases, with 15 bases between them. This CDR3 comprises 15 residues. The CDR3 nucleotides read TGTGCCAGCAGCTTAGTACAGGGAAAAACGTACGAGCAGTACTTC. Protein: CASSLVQGKTYEQYF.

The chain couples TRBV7-2 to TRBJ1-2; 11 nucleotides line up with TRBD1. The germline V gene encodes CDR1 SGHTA and CDR2 FQGNSA. CDR3 length: 15 residues. V lost 4 bases and J lost 8; bases outside the gene matches: 9. The CDR3 is CASSSDGQGAEGYTF. CDR3 coding DNA: TGTGCCAGCAGCTCCGACGGACAGGGGGCGGAGGGCTACACCTTC. Looking up the rest from reference TRBV7-2 and TRBJ1-2 gives the full variable domain: GAGVSQSPSNKVTEKGKDVELRCDPISGHTALYWYRQSLGQGLEFLIYFQGNSAPDKSGLPSDRFSAERTGGSVSTLTIQRTQQEDSAVYLCASSSDGQGAEGYTFGSGTRLTVV.

The chain recombines TRBV7-9 with TRBJ1-2, with 8 bases matching TRBD1. The V gene's germline CDR1 is SEHNR and CDR2 FQNEAQ (reference sequence). The CDR3 extends over 15 amino acids. The V and J ends lost 5 bases and 2 bases, in that order; junction bases with no gene match: 7. CDR3 nucleotide sequence: TGTGCCAGCAGCCCCAGCCGGGACAGGAACTATGGCTACACCTTC. Translation gives CASSPSRDRNYGYTF.

In regard to this clone: Other DNA variants within this sample encode the same CDR3. This chain joins TRBV19 and TRBJ1-5, with D maybe TRBD1 (6 bases). Between the trimmed V and J ends, which lost 9 bases and 4 bases, there was a span of 10 bases. Germline V gene data show CDR1 as LNHDA and CDR2 as SQIVND (reference sequence). This CDR3 region has 12 residues. The CDR3 DNA follows: TGTGCCAGCAGGCAGGGGAATCAGCCCCAGCATTTT. The encoded protein is CASRQGNQPQHF.

The V and J genes are TRBV7-9 and TRBJ1-2; D is unresolved. Looked up from germline, CDR1 is SEHNR and CDR2 is FQNEAQ (reference sequence). Trimming took off 3 bases at V and 4 bases at J, with 3 bases between the two ends. The CDR3 sequence is 11 residues long. The CDR3 nucleotides are TGTGCCAGCAGCTTTAGCTATGGCTACACCTTC. This translates into CASSFSYGYTF.

This chain joins TRBV9 and TRBJ2-1; TRBD2 agrees at 14 bases. The V segment lost 3 bases and the J segment 7 bases; nucleotides outside the gene matches: 6. There are 16 residues in the CDR3. Germline-derived CDR1 and CDR2 are SGDLS and YYNGEE. The CDR3 sequence: CASSATSGRAFNEQFF. CDR3 DNA sequence: TGTGCCAGCAGCGCGACTAGCGGGAGGGCTTTTAATGAGCAGTTCTTC.

J is TRBJ2-7 and V is TRBV9; the D is unclear. The germline V gene encodes CDR1 SGDLS and CDR2 YYNGEE. CDR3 size: 13 residues. Trimming removed 4 bases at V and 5 bases at J, with 13 bases between. CDR3 protein: CASSPTSAHEQYF. The CDR3 coding sequence is TGTGCCAGCAGCCCGACCAGCGCACACGAGCAGTACTTC.

The rearrangement links TRBV5-1 to TRBJ1-1, with 7 bases aligning to TRBD1. J was trimmed by 6 bases and V by 4 bases; bases with no gene match: 12. CDR3 size: 15 residues. CDR1 and CDR2 from the germline V gene are SGHRS and YFSETQ. The CDR3 loop is CASSPAAAGGPEAFF. Here the CDR3 DNA reads TGCGCCAGCAGCCCAGCCGCGGCAGGGGGGCCTGAAGCTTTCTTT.

The J gene is TRBJ2-7, the V gene TRBV27; tentatively, D is TRBD1 (5 bases). The CDR3 extends over 14 amino acids. The germline V and J ends were trimmed by 4 bases and 5 bases, with 15 bases remaining between them. CDR1 and CDR2 from the germline V gene are MNHEY and SMNVEV (reference sequence). The CDR3 nucleotides are TGTGCCAGCAGTTCATTACAGGAAATCCACGAGCAGTACTTC. Amino acids: CASSSLQEIHEQYF.

V usage is TRBV16 and J usage is TRBJ2-3; D may be TRBD2 (6 bases). The V end was cut by 4 bases, the J end by 5 bases, with 16 bases between. The CDR3 covers 15 residues. Germline CDR1 and CDR2: KGHSY and FQNENV. CDR3 sequence: CASSPGERVGDTQYF. The CDR3 DNA follows: TGTGCCAGCAGCCCGGGAGAGAGGGTTGGAGATACGCAGTATTTT.

In its sample, this clone was seen once. The chain links TRBV7-3 to TRBJ2-3; 8 bases are shared with TRBD2. Germline assignment: CDR1 SGHTA and CDR2 FQGTGA. With 5 bases clipped from V and 5 bases from J, the junction kept 6 bases outside the gene matches. The CDR3 contains 14 residues. In nucleotides, the CDR3 is TGTGCCAGCAGCGGCGGGGGGCGGAGAGATACGCAGTATTTT. It translates to CASSGGGRRDTQYF.

The chain recombines TRBV18 with TRBJ2-3, with 13 bases that match TRBD2. The V and J ends lost 4 bases and 0 bases, in that order; junction bases with no gene match: 4. The CDR3 consists of 17 residues. Germline CDR1 is KGHSH and CDR2 is LQKENI. The CDR3 region is CASSRGTSGTSTDTQYF. In DNA form, the CDR3 reads TGTGCCAGCTCACGAGGGACTAGCGGGACAAGCACAGATACGCAGTATTTT.